This entry is about one T cell receptor beta chain. Construction of the TCRbeta library involved unique molecular identifiers. TCRdb analysed the PCR reads with MiXCR anew, one entry per CDR3 protein. This sample yields 200,000 to 250,000 distinct CDR3 sequences, of which 8.5% to 10% are seen a single time; approximately 5.9% belongs to the top ten. The sample comes from a study of T-cell reconstitution after alpha-beta-depleted transplantation in children. Trimming cost V 10 bases and J 1 base, with 20 bases left between them. From germline, CDR1 is LGHDT and CDR2 YNNKEL (reference sequence). This CDR3 has 15 residues.

The TCR originated in a human donor who donated a stem cell graft to a child with acute lymphoblastic leukemia. The material was PBMCs from the stem cell graft donor, obtained from the stem cell graft. The chain uses TRBV3-1 and TRBJ2-7; maybe TRBD1 (5 bases). CDR3 protein: CATCQDAGFSYEQYF. CDR3 DNA sequence: TGTGCCACCTGCCAGGACGCAGGGTTTTCCTACGAGCAGTACTTC.